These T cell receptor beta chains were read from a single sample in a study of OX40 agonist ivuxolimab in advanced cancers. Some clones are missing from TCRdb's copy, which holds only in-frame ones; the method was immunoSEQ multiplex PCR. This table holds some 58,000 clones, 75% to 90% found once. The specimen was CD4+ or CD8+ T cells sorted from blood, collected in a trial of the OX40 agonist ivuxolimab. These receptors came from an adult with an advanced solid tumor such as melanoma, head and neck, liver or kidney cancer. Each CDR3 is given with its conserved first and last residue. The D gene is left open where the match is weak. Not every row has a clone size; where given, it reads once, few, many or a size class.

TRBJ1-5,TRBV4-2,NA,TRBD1,CASSQDTTGSLPQHF,TGTGCCAGCAGCCAAGATACGACAGGGTCTCTGCCCCAGCATTTT
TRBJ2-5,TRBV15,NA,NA,CATSRDQQETQYF,TGTGCCACCAGCAGAGATCAGCAAGAGACCCAGTACTTC
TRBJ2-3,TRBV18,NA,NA,CASSPPGRSDTQYF,TGTGCCAGCTCACCACCAGGGAGGTCAGATACGCAGTATTTT
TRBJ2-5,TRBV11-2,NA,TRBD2,CASSPGTSGGGQETQYF,TGTGCCAGCAGCCCAGGGACTAGCGGGGGGGGCCAAGAGACCCAGTACTTC
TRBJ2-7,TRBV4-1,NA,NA,CASSQDGTGPTPYEQYF,TGCGCCAGCAGCCAAGATGGAACAGGCCCAACTCCCTACGAGCAGTACTTC
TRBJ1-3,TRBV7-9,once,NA,CASSESSGNTIYF,TGTGCCAGCAGCGAATCCTCTGGAAACACCATATATTTT
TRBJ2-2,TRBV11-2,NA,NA,CASSPSTGELFF,TGTGCCAGCAGCCCAAGTACCGGGGAGCTGTTTTTT
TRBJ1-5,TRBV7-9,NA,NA,CASSPGEQPQHF,TGTGCCAGCAGCCCCGGAGAACAGCCCCAGCATTTT
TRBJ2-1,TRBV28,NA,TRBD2,CASSLWILAGERSTYNEQFF,TGTGCCAGCAGTTTATGGATCCTAGCGGGAGAGAGAAGTACTTACAATGAGCAGTTCTTC
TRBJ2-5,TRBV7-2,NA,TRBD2,CASSPPSGRAETQYF,TGTGCCAGCAGCCCCCCCAGCGGGAGGGCGGAGACCCAGTACTTC
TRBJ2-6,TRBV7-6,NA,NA,CASSLGSPTGANVLTF,TGTGCCAGCAGCTTGGGTTCCCCCACTGGGGCCAACGTCCTGACTTTC
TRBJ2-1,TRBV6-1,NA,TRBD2,CASSALRRRESYNEQFF,TGTGCCAGCAGTGCACTCAGGAGGCGGGAGTCCTACAATGAGCAGTTCTTC
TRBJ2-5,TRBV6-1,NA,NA,CASTSGFRETQYF,TGTGCCAGCACCTCAGGTTTTCGGGAGACCCAGTACTTC
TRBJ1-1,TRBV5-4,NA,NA,CASSLYSANTEAFF,TGTGCCAGCAGCTTGTATTCAGCGAACACTGAAGCTTTCTTT
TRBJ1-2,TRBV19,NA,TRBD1,CASSIGTVSPYGYTF,TGTGCCAGTAGTATTGGGACAGTCAGCCCCTATGGCTACACCTTC